This T cell receptor (beta chain) originates from a study of post-analysis software for immune sequencing data. Study conclusions and caveats: Comparison of patients with controls showed five TRBV segments more frequent in patients, TRBV5-6, TRBV5-1 and TRBV20-1 among them.

To note about this clonotype: Its antigen is unidentified.

After removal of 5 bases from V and 4 bases from J, the junction contained 8 bases not matched to a gene. Germline CDR1 reads MNHEY; CDR2 reads SMNVEV (reference sequence). This CDR3 is 15 amino acids long. Unique molecular identifiers had been added to the TCR beta cDNA libraries. A single record per CDR3 protein comes from TCRdb applying MiXCR to the PCR reads. The table lists fewer than 850,000 distinct CDR3 sequences, 46% of them singletons. What was sequenced was blood. The sequence derives from a girl aged 10 to 17 with multiple sclerosis. The chain combines TRBV27 with TRBJ2-7; 10 nucleotides match TRBD2. The DNA of the CDR3 is TGTGCCAGCAGTGCAACTAGCGGGACTGCTTACGAGCAGTACTTC. This codes for CASSATSGTAYEQYF.